This passage covers 10 T cell receptor beta chains from one sample sequenced in a study of T cell responses to AZD1222 COVID-19 vaccine. Using immunoSEQ multiplex PCR, the repertoire was profiled, and TCRdb retains in-frame clones only, with some absent. The table records around 54,000 clones, 70% to 90% of them present only once. The specimen was peripheral blood, collected 28 days after the second AZD1222 dose. Receptor source: an adult who received the AZD1222 COVID-19 vaccine.

The CDR3 nucleotides are TGTGCCAGTAGTCCGGACAGGGGGAGGGAGACCCAGTACTTC. Amino acids: CASSPDRGRETQYF. The chain joins TRBV19 to TRBJ2-5; TRBD1 agrees at 10 bases. Trimming took 5 bases from V and 5 from J; bases not matched to a gene: 5. CDR1 and CDR2 from the germline V gene are LNHDA and SQIVND (reference sequence). CDR3 size: 14 residues.

This chain connects TRBV28 to TRBJ2-7, with no clear D. From germline, CDR1 is MDHEN and CDR2 SYDVKM. V was clipped by 3 bases and J by 5 bases, with 17 bases between them. CDR3 length: 15 amino acids. This CDR3 reads CASSLVKPGFHEQYF. The DNA of the CDR3 is TGTGCCAGCAGTTTGGTAAAGCCAGGTTTTCACGAGCAGTACTTC.

The chain joins TRBV6-5 to TRBJ1-3; no clear D gene. V was cut by 7 bases and J by 0 bases, with 13 bases left in between. The CDR3 totals 15 residues. Germline V gene sequence: CDR1 MNHEY, CDR2 SVGAGI. This CDR3 is CASTRGPLSGNTIYF. The DNA of the CDR3 is TGTGCCAGCACTCGGGGTCCGCTCTCTGGAAACACCATATATTTT.

As to this clone: At one of its ends the junction is not consistent with the germline gene, which may arise from a read error. The V and J genes are TRBV11-2 and TRBJ2-5, with D uncertain. CDR1 and CDR2 from the germline V gene are SGHAT and FQNNGV. The CDR3 is made up of 13 amino acids. The CDR3 is CASSLDRQITKDF. In nucleotides, the CDR3 is TGTGCCAGCAGCTTAGACCGGCAGATAACCAAGGACTTC.

V usage is TRBV19 and J usage is TRBJ2-7; 8 bases are a match to TRBD1. CDR1 LNHDA and CDR2 SQIVND come from the germline V gene (reference sequence). Germline trimming cut 7 bases from V and 2 bases from J; bases unmatched to any gene: 13. CDR3 length: 16 residues. Written as DNA, the CDR3 is TGTGCCAGTACCCCCCCCCTCGGACAGGGCACCTACGAGCAGTACTTC. This translates into CASTPPLGQGTYEQYF.

This chain links TRBV18 with TRBJ2-7; D perhaps matches TRBD1 (5 bases). Trimming removed 2 bases from V and 3 bases from J, with 17 bases in between. CDR3 length equals 16 residues. The germline V gene has CDR1 KGHSH and CDR2 LQKENI. The CDR3 DNA sequence: TGTGCCAGCTCACCAGAAGCGTACAGGACATTCTACGAGCAGTACTTC. Amino acid sequence: CASSPEAYRTFYEQYF.

The J gene is TRBJ2-7, the V gene TRBV18; TRBD1 aligns across 9 bases. Per germline, CDR1 KGHSH and CDR2 LQKENI. V lost 4 bases and J lost 1; bases outside the gene matches: 5. This CDR3 spans 15 amino acids. The CDR3 is CASSRPGTGSYEQYF. CDR3 bases: TGTGCCAGCTCACGACCCGGGACAGGGTCCTACGAGCAGTACTTC.

The rearrangement uses TRBV29-1 and TRBJ2-5, with a tentative D call TRBD2 (5 bases). The germline V gene has CDR1 SQVTM and CDR2 ANQGSEA. This CDR3 comprises 13 residues. V lost 2 bases to trimming and J lost 5 bases, with 12 bases between them. DNA for the CDR3: TGCAGCGTTGAACGGGATTTCCACGAGACCCAGTACTTC. This sequence encodes CSVERDFHETQYF.

This clone was seen a few times. The chain carries TRBV27 and TRBJ2-2; TRBD1 matches 7 bases. Germline trimming cut 5 bases from V and 6 bases from J; bases unmatched to any gene: 9. In germline, CDR1 is MNHEY, CDR2 SMNVEV (reference sequence). This CDR3 spans 15 amino acids. CDR3 in amino acids: CASSILQGKPGELFF. Written as DNA, the CDR3 is TGTGCCAGCAGTATTCTACAGGGGAAGCCCGGGGAGCTGTTTTTT.

The chain links TRBV3-1 (or the pseudogene TRBV3-2) to TRBJ2-3; no firm D call. The germline V gene has CDR1 LGHDT and CDR2 YNNKEL (reference sequence). This CDR3 contains 13 residues. V lost 4 bases to trimming and J lost 6 bases, with 11 bases between them. The CDR3 DNA sequence: TGTGCCAGCAGCCTTAACTATTTGGATACGCAGTATTTT. Residues: CASSLNYLDTQYF.